This T cell receptor (beta chain) is from a study of T cell responses to AZD1222 COVID-19 vaccine. Measured with immunoSEQ multiplex PCR; TCRdb has only the in-frame clones, and not every one. The data show 120,000 or so clones, roughly 90% seen once. Study-level results: In a largely white British group with more females than males, clonal diversity was possibly underestimated. Reportedly, nearly half of unique spike TCRs recognized epitopes outside B.1.351/B.1.1.7 mutations.

Comments on this clone: Its target is unknown.

V was trimmed by 3 bases and J by 7 bases, leaving 19 bases between them. Looked up from germline, CDR1 is DFQATT and CDR2 is SNEGSKA (reference sequence). CDR3 length equals 15 residues. Sequences were derived from peripheral blood, sampled 28 days after the second AZD1222 dose. The sequence came from an adult who received the AZD1222 COVID-19 vaccine. The rearrangement links TRBV20-1 to TRBJ2-1; D is possibly TRBD2 (6 bases). The CDR3 bases are TGCAGTGCTAGTCAGGGTTTTTCAGGGAGGAATGAGCAGTTCTTC. Protein sequence: CSASQGFSGRNEQFF.